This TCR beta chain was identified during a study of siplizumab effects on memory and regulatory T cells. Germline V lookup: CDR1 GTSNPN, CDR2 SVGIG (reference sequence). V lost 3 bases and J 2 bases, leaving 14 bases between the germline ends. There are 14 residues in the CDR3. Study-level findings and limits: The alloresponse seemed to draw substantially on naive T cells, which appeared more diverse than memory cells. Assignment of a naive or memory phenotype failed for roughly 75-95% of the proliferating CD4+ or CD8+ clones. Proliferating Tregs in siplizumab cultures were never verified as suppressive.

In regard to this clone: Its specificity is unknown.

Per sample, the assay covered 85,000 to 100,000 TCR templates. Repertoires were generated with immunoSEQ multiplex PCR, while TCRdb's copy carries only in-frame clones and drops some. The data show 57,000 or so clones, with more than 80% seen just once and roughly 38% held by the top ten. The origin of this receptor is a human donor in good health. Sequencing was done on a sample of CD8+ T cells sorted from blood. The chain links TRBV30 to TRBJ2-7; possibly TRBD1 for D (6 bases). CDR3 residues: CAWRGQRRPYEQYF. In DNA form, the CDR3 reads TGTGCCTGGAGAGGACAGCGACGACCCTACGAGCAGTACTTC.